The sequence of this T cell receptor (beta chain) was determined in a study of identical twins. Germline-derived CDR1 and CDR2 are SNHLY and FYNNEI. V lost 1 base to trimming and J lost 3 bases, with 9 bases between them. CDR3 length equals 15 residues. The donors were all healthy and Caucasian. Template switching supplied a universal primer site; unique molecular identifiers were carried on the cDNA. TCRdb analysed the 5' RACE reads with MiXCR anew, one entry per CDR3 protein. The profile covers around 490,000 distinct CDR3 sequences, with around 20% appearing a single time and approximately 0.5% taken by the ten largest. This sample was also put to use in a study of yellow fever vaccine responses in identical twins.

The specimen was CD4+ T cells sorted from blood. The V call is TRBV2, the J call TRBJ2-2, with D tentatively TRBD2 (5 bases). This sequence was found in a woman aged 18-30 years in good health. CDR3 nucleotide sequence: TGTGCCAGCAGTGAAGAGGAGGCGTACACCGGGGAGCTGTTTTTT. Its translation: CASSEEEAYTGELFF.